This T cell receptor (beta chain) originates from a study of CD8 T cells in ankylosing spondylitis. This CDR3 is built from 13 residues. V trimming: 7 bases; J trimming: 5 bases; junction bases outside the gene matches: 11. Germline CDR1 DFQATT, CDR2 SNEGSKA (reference sequence). TCRdb re-called the 5' RACE reads with MiXCR, one entry per CDR3 protein. This sample has about 240,000 distinct CDR3 sequences, with approximately 7.6% found just once. This clonotype was recorded many times. The receptor's source is a female donor with ankylosing spondylitis or in good health (not recorded which). The V and J genes are TRBV20-1 and TRBJ2-7; 7 nucleotides agree with TRBD1. The sample consisted of blood, either unsorted or a sorted T cell fraction (not recorded which). CDR3 residues: CSVPGQRRNEQYF. The CDR3, as DNA: TGCAGTGTTCCGGGACAGAGGCGTAACGAGCAGTACTTC.